A single sample is the source of the 12 T cell receptor beta chains below, sequenced in a study of cytomegalovirus exposure and HLA in healthy donors (dated by TCRdb to about 2017). The method was the immunoSEQ multiplex PCR assay. The multiplex PCR relied on a mix of 60 forward primers for TCR Vbeta segments and 13 reverse primers for TCR Jbeta segments. Entries here come from immuneACCESS through TCRdb and include only in-frame sequences with V and J called. Some clones fail to appear in such tables; in the studies checked, an unresolved V gene covers under half of the shortfall, and the cause of the remainder is unknown. The sample table holds fewer than 130,000 clones, of which 70% to 80% were seen once. The ten largest account for 2% to 3% of the sample. Sequencing used PBMCs. These receptors all come from a man in his fifties or sixties in good health and CMV-seropositive.

The rearrangement joins TRBV6-6 to TRBJ2-2; D perhaps matches TRBD2 (6 bases). Germline CDR1 MNHNY, CDR2 SVGAGI (reference sequence). Trimming stripped 6 bases from V and 6 bases from J, with 17 bases between. This CDR3 has 15 residues. The CDR3 is CASRAVVEGAGELFF. CDR3 nucleotides: TGTGCCAGCAGAGCGGTGGTGGAGGGAGCCGGGGAGCTGTTTTTT.

The chain links TRBV5-1 to TRBJ1-2; D gene unclear. Germline assignment: CDR1 SGHRS and CDR2 YFSETQ. Trimming pared 7 bases from V and 12 bases from J, leaving 25 bases between. This CDR3 region has 14 residues. The CDR3 sequence: CASAVNPGLEGNTF. The CDR3 DNA sequence: TGCGCCAGCGCCGTAAATCCGGGCCTCGAGGGAAACACCTTC.

CDR3 DNA: TGTGCCAGCAGCTTAGAGGGCCACAACAATGAGCAGTTCTTC. Translating gives CASSLEGHNNEQFF. V usage is TRBV11-3 and J usage is TRBJ2-1; D gene ambiguous. Trimming took off 0 bases at V and 5 bases at J, with 8 bases between the two ends. Germline CDR1 and CDR2: SGHNT and YENEEA. The CDR3 is made up of 14 amino acids.

The gene calls are TRBV5-1 and TRBJ2-7; 9 nucleotides align to TRBD1. The CDR3 covers 15 residues. Trimming at V came to 3 bases and at J to 3 bases, leaving 7 bases not matched to a gene. Germline loops: CDR1 SGHRS, CDR2 YFSETQ. DNA of the CDR3: TGCGCCAGCAGCTCCCTGGGACAGGGTTACTACGAGCAGTACTTC. Residues: CASSSLGQGYYEQYF.

The chain is built from TRBV6-6 and TRBJ1-6; TRBD1 matches at 9 bases. The length of the CDR3 is 16 residues. The V segment lost 6 bases and the J segment 4 bases; nucleotides outside the gene matches: 7. The germline V gene encodes CDR1 MNHNY and CDR2 SVGAGI (reference sequence). CDR3 loop: CASRAGTGRYNSPLHF. CDR3 nucleotide sequence: TGTGCCAGCAGGGCCGGGACAGGGAGGTATAATTCACCCCTCCACTTT.

This clone was counted a few times. V gene TRBV11-3 combines with J gene TRBJ2-1; 8 bases fit TRBD2. CDR1 is SGHNT and CDR2 is YENEEA in the germline V gene. Unmatched junction bases numbered 5, after V lost 1 base and J lost 6 bases. The CDR3 has 15 residues. Here the CDR3 DNA reads TGTGCCAGCAGCTTAGGAGCGGGAGTGGGCAATGAGCAGTTCTTC. Protein: CASSLGAGVGNEQFF.

The chain combines TRBV7-9 with TRBJ1-2; D might be TRBD1 (6 bases). From germline, CDR1 is SEHNR and CDR2 FQNEAQ (reference sequence). The CDR3 totals 13 residues. Trimming took 1 base from V and 8 from J, leaving 11 bases between them. The CDR3 nucleotides read TGTGCCAGCAGCTTAGGGGGGGGCAAGGGCTACACCTTC. Amino acid sequence: CASSLGGGKGYTF.

The chain is built from TRBV7-3 and TRBJ2-1; 7 nucleotides agree with TRBD2. This CDR3 spans 15 amino acids. The V gene's germline CDR1 is SGHTA and CDR2 FQGTGA. V trimming: 4 bases; J trimming: 1 base; junction bases outside the gene matches: 4. The CDR3 loop is CASSYLAASYNEQFF. The DNA for the CDR3 is TGTGCCAGCAGCTATCTAGCGGCTTCCTACAATGAGCAGTTCTTC.

The rearrangement uses TRBV18 and TRBJ2-3; D gene unclear. This CDR3 contains 14 residues. Germline values: CDR1 KGHSH, CDR2 LQKENI. V shed 3 bases and J shed 2 bases, with 9 bases lying between them. The CDR3 bases are TGTGCCAGCTCACCGCCTACTCACACAGATACGCAGTATTTT. This encodes CASSPPTHTDTQYF.

V and J are TRBV15 and TRBJ2-3, with 11 positions matching TRBD2. With 2 bases clipped from V and 5 bases from J, the junction kept 6 bases outside the gene matches. Germline CDR1 and CDR2: LNHNV and YYDKDF (reference sequence). The length of the CDR3 is 16 residues. CDR3 region: CATSRRSGGARDTQYF. CDR3 DNA sequence: TGTGCCACCAGCAGACGTAGCGGGGGGGCCAGAGATACGCAGTATTTT.

The chain couples TRBV27 to TRBJ1-1; TRBD1 matches at 9 bases. The germline gives CDR1 MNHEY, CDR2 SMNVEV (reference sequence). V trimming: 2 bases; J trimming: 5 bases; junction bases outside the gene matches: 9. This CDR3 is built from 16 residues. The CDR3: CASSLEQGARETEAFF. CDR3 DNA: TGTGCCAGCAGTTTAGAACAGGGGGCGCGAGAGACTGAAGCTTTCTTT.

The rearrangement uses TRBV27 and TRBJ2-5; 12 nucleotides align to TRBD2. Per germline, CDR1 MNHEY and CDR2 SMNVEV (reference sequence). Trimming took 6 bases from V and 1 from J; bases not matched to a gene: 9. The CDR3 is 17 amino acids. CDR3 sequence: CASRLRTSGAIQETQYF. The CDR3 nucleotides read TGTGCCAGCAGACTGAGGACTAGCGGGGCGATCCAAGAGACCCAGTACTTC.